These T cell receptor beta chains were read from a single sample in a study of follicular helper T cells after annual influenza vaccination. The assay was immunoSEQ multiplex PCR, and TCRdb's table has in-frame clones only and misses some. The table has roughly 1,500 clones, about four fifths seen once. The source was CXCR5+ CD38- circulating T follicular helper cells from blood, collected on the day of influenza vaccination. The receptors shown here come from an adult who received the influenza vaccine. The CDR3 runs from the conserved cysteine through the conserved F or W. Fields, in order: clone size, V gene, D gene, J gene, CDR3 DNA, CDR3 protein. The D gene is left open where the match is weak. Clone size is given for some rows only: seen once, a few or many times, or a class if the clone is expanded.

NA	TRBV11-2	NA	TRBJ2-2	TGTGCCAGCAGCCGAAATTTTGTAGTTCAGGGCGAGAACACCGGGGAGCTGTTTTTT	CASSRNFVVQGENTGELFF
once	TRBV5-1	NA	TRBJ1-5	TGCGCCAGCAGCTTGGACAGCAATCAGCCCCAGCATTTT	CASSLDSNQPQHF
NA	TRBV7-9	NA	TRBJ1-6	TGTGCCAGCAGCCGTGGGGGGGGAAGCAACTCGAATTCACCCCTCCACTTT	CASSRGGGSNSNSPLHF
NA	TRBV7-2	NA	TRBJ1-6	TGTGCCAGCAGCTTCGGGCAGAATAATTCACCCCTCCACTTT	CASSFGQNNSPLHF
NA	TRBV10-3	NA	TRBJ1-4	TGTGCCACTCCAATATACACCCGGGCCGAGGATGAAAAACTGTTTTTT	CATPIYTRAEDEKLFF
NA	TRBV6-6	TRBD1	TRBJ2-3	TGTGCCAGCAGTTACTTACAGGGGGCAGATACGCAGTATTTT	CASSYLQGADTQYF
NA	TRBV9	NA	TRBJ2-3	TGTGCCAGCGGCCTGACGGATCTCACAGATACGCAGTATTTT	CASGLTDLTDTQYF
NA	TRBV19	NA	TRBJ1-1	TGTGCCAGTAGTATAGATCGGGGTAACACTGAAGCTTTCTTT	CASSIDRGNTEAFF
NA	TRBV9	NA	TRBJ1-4	TGTGCCAGCACCCTCAGTGGGGGGTATAATGAAAAACTGTTTTTT	CASTLSGGYNEKLFF
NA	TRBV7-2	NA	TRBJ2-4	TGTGCCAGCAGCCTTCCTATAGGACAGTCCGTTAAGGCCATTCAGTACTTC	CASSLPIGQSVKAIQYF
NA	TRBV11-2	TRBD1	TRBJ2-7	TGTGCCAGCAGCTCCCGCATGGGACAGGGGGCACGGGAGCAGTACTTC	CASSSRMGQGAREQYF
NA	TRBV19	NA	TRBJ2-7	TGTGCCAGTAGTGTTGGATGGGGATACGAGCAGTACTTC	CASSVGWGYEQYF
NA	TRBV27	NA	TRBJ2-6	TGTGCCAGCAGTTTAATCTACAGGGCGGCCAACGTCCTGACTTTC	CASSLIYRAANVLTF
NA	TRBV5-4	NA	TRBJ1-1	TGTGCCAGCAGCTTGGCCGGGGTGGGGAACACTGAAGCTTTCTTT	CASSLAGVGNTEAFF
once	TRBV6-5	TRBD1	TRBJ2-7	TGTGCCAGCAGGGCGGGTGGGACAGGGCACGACGAGCAGTACTTC	CASRAGGTGHDEQYF
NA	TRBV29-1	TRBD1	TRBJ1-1	TGCAGCGGTACGGTGGACAGGGGGGAAGCTTTCTTT	CSGTVDRGEAFF
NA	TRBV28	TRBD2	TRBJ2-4	TGTGCCAGCAGTTTAGGTACTAGCGGGGGGGAAAACATTCAGTACTTC	CASSLGTSGGENIQYF
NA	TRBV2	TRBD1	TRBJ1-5	TGTGCCAGCGGAGGACAGGGTGGGAATCAGCCCCAGCATTTT	CASGGQGGNQPQHF
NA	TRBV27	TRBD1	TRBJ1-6	TGTGCCAGCAGTTTAAAAACAGGGGTGAGTTCACCCCTCCACTTT	CASSLKTGVSSPLHF
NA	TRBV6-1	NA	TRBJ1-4	TGTGCCAGCAGTGAAGGCCGGGGGCGGAATGAAAAACTGTTTTTT	CASSEGRGRNEKLFF
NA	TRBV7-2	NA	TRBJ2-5	TGTGCCAGCAGCTTTTACGGTGAGACCCAGTACTTC	CASSFYGETQYF
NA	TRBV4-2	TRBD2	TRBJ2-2	TGTGCCAGCAGCCAAGTGTCTAGCGGGAGGTTGTTTTTT	CASSQVSSGRLFF
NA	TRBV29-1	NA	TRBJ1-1	TGCAGCGTAGCTCGCGGAAACACTGAAGCTTTCTTT	CSVARGNTEAFF
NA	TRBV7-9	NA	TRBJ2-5	TGTGCCAGCAGCTTTGCGCCTCTGTACGGGGAGACCCAGTACTTC	CASSFAPLYGETQYF
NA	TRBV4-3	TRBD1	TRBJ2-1	TGCGCCAGCAGCCAAGAGTTTGGGACAGGGCTAAGGGATGAGCAGTTCTTC	CASSQEFGTGLRDEQFF
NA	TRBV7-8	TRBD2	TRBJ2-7	TGTGCCAGCAGTCGTCTAGCGGGGAATACCTACGAGCAGTACTTC	CASSRLAGNTYEQYF
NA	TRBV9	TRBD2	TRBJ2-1	TGTGCCAGCAGCGTAGCCGGGACTAGCGGGTACAATGAGCAGTTCTTC	CASSVAGTSGYNEQFF